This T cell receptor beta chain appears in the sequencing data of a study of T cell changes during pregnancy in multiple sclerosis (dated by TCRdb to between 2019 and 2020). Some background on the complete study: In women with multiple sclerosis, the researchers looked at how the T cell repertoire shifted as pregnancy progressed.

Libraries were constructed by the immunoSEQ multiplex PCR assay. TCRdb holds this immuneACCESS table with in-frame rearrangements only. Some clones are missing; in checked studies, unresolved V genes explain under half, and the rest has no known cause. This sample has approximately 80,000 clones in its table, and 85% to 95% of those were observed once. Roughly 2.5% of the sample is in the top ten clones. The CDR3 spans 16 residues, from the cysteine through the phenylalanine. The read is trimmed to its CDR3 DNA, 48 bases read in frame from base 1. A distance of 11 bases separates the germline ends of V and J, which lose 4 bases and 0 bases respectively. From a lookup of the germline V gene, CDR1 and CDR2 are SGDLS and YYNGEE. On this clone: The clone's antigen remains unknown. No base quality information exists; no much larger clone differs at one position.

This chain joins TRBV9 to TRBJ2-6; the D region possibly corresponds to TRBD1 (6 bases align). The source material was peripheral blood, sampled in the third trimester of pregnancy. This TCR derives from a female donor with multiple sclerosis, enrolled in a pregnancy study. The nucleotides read TGTGCCAGCAGCCTGAGGACAGCCTCTGGGGCCAACGTCCTGACTTTC. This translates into CASSLRTASGANVLTF. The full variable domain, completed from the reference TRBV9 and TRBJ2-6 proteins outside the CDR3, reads DSGVTQTPKHLITATGQRVTLRCSPRSGDLSVYWYQQSLDQGLQFLIQYYNGEERAKGNILERFSAQQFPDLHSELNLSSLELGDSALYFCASSLRTASGANVLTFGAGSRLTVL.